Listed below are T cell receptor beta chains from one sample, sequenced in a study of blood T cell repertoires in COVID-19. Assay used: immunoSEQ multiplex PCR; TCRdb lists only in-frame clones, some missing. The sample lists a few hundred thousand clones; 80% were seen once. Input material: peripheral blood. The source of these receptors is a human donor in a cohort sampled during active COVID-19. The CDR3 runs from the conserved cysteine through the conserved F or W. The order of the fields is D gene, V gene, clone size, J gene, CDR3 protein, CDR3 DNA. D genes are given only for firm matches. Clone size appears in some rows only: once, few, many, or a class for an expanded clone.

TRBD2	TRBV2	-	TRBJ2-5	CASRGLAGGPQETQYF	TGTGCCAGCAGGGGACTAGCGGGAGGGCCCCAAGAGACCCAGTACTTC
-	TRBV9	-	TRBJ1-1	CASSGSGERPLNTEAFF	TGTGCCAGCAGCGGCTCGGGGGAGCGCCCATTGAACACTGAAGCTTTCTTT
TRBD1	TRBV10-3	-	TRBJ1-2	CAMNPGQGNNYGYTF	TGTGCCATGAATCCGGGACAGGGGAATAACTATGGCTACACCTTC
-	TRBV27	-	TRBJ2-5	CASSLYPGDGQETQYF	TGTGCCAGCAGTTTATATCCGGGAGATGGGCAAGAGACCCAGTACTTC
-	TRBV5-1	-	TRBJ2-3	CASSLSARQTDTQYF	TGCGCCAGCAGCTTGTCGGCTAGACAGACAGATACGCAGTATTTT
-	TRBV6-5	-	TRBJ2-3	CASRDRDTSTDTQYF	TGTGCCAGCAGGGATAGGGACACATCCACAGATACGCAGTATTTT
-	TRBV13	-	TRBJ1-2	CASSLSRGSGYTF	TGTGCCAGCAGCTTATCCAGGGGAAGTGGCTACACCTTC
-	TRBV2	-	TRBJ2-7	CASSEAAVFGYEQYF	TGTGCCAGCAGTGAAGCTGCGGTTTTCGGCTACGAGCAGTACTTC
TRBD1	TRBV5-1	once	TRBJ2-7	CASSIHAGTGGYEQYF	TGCGCCAGCAGCATACACGCCGGGACAGGGGGCTACGAGCAGTACTTC
TRBD2	TRBV5-1	-	TRBJ2-3	CASSLVAGGADTQYF	TGCGCCAGCAGCTTGGTGGCGGGGGGCGCAGATACGCAGTATTTT
-	TRBV7-9	-	TRBJ1-1	CASSSGTSEAFF	TGTGCCAGCAGCTCCGGGACATCTGAAGCTTTCTTT
TRBD2	TRBV29-1	-	TRBJ2-3	CSGGTSGTDTQYF	TGCAGCGGCGGGACTAGCGGCACAGATACGCAGTATTTT
TRBD1	TRBV5-1	-	TRBJ1-2	CASSVGGPSYGYTF	TGCGCCAGCAGCGTAGGGGGCCCGTCCTATGGCTACACCTTC
-	TRBV19	-	TRBJ2-2	CASSMQGRETGELFF	TGTGCCAGTAGTATGCAGGGGAGAGAAACCGGGGAGCTGTTTTTT
-	TRBV7-9	-	TRBJ1-1	CASSLASVGDTEAFF	TGTGCCAGCAGCTTAGCGAGTGTAGGGGACACTGAAGCTTTCTTT
-	TRBV6-1	-	TRBJ1-1	CASSPFPEAFF	TGTGCCAGCAGCCCCTTTCCTGAAGCTTTCTTT
-	TRBV7-9	once	TRBJ2-4	CASSFGGAVNIQYF	TGTGCCAGCAGCTTTGGAGGGGCGGTTAACATTCAGTACTTC